This T cell receptor beta chain comes out of a study of shared clonotypes between healthy human individuals. The authors loaded roughly 200 ng DNA, around 32,000 T cell genomes, into sorted-subset replicate PCRs. Sequencing used immunoSEQ multiplex PCR; TCRdb keeps in-frame clones, though not all of them. This table holds under 1,100,000 clones, around 78% found once. With respect to this clone: Its antigen remains unknown.

CDR1 and CDR2 from the germline V gene are SEHNR and FQNEAQ (reference sequence). V shed 5 bases and J shed 6 bases, with 23 bases lying between them. The length of the CDR3 is 16 residues. Study results and limitations: Among non-shared clonotypes, generation probabilities were lower than among those shared by all four donors.

Donors, healthy HIV-negative adults, lacked recent acute infections or vaccinations. This sequence originates from a man younger than 35 in good health. Some clones in this sample may be carry-over from other donors' samples. The sample taken for sequencing was memory CD4+ T cells from PBMCs. Subset: CD45RA-negative fraction. The V and J genes are TRBV7-9 and TRBJ2-7, with D perhaps given as TRBD1 or TRBD2 (5 bases each). The CDR3 here is CASSPWGSRTDCEQYF. The CDR3 DNA is TGTGCCAGCAGCCCCTGGGGGAGCCGGACGGACTGCGAGCAGTACTTC.